The 7 T cell receptor beta chains presented below share a single source sample, sequenced in a study of T cell repertoires in cytomegalovirus infection. Via MiXCR, TCRdb re-called the reads, giving one row per CDR3 protein. The profile covers roughly 600,000 distinct CDR3 sequences, with roughly 26% appearing a single time and around 7.6% taken by the ten largest. The sample was CD8+ T cells from PBMCs. The receptors were sampled from a human donor in good health (CMV status not recorded). Some clones in this sample may be carry-over from other donors' samples.

This clonotype appeared many times. J is TRBJ2-7 and V is TRBV7-2; D perhaps matches TRBD2 (7 bases). CDR1 is SGHTA and CDR2 is FQGNSA in the germline V gene. CDR3 length: 15 amino acids. Trimming removed 3 bases at V and 5 bases at J, with 17 bases between. The CDR3 spells CASSLRGRGGHEQYF. The CDR3 nucleotides read TGTGCCAGCAGCTTGCGGGGAAGGGGGGGGCACGAGCAGTACTTC.

This clonotype was counted at least ten times. V and J are TRBV7-2 and TRBJ2-3, with TRBD2 identical over 14 bases. This CDR3 is 19 amino acids long. After removal of 4 bases from V and 2 bases from J, the junction contained 11 bases not matched to a gene. Germline CDR1 is SGHTA and CDR2 is FQGNSA. DNA of the CDR3: TGTGCCAGCAGCTCCCCCCTCCGACTAGCGGGGGGGTCCACAGATACGCAGTATTTT. Encoded protein: CASSSPLRLAGGSTDTQYF.

DNA of the CDR3: TGTGCCAGCAGTTTTCCCCCCCGGGTCGGGAATGAAAAACTGTTTTTT. Amino acid sequence: CASSFPPRVGNEKLFF. The chain is built from TRBV28 and TRBJ1-4; the D is unclear. The CDR3 is 16 amino acids. From germline, CDR1 is MDHEN and CDR2 SYDVKM. V lost 3 bases, J lost 5 bases, and 16 bases lay in between.

The CDR3 DNA reads TGTGCCAGCAAGAGGGCTGCCCATGAGCAGTTCTTC. This codes for CASKRAAHEQFF. The chain has TRBV28 and TRBJ2-1; D possibly corresponds to TRBD2 (5 bases). The V gene's germline CDR1 is MDHEN and CDR2 SYDVKM. The V and J ends lost 7 bases and 8 bases respectively, with 12 bases between them. This CDR3 comprises 12 residues.

This clonotype occurred a few times. Its ends do not fully match the called genes, so a read error is possible. The V gene is TRBV7-9, the J gene TRBJ2-3; a weak D match, TRBD2 (5 bases). Germline-derived CDR1 and CDR2 are SEHNR and FQNEAQ (reference sequence). CDR3 length: 11 amino acids. The CDR3, as DNA: TGTGCCAGCAGCTTAAGAGGGATCACTAATTTT. This gives the protein CASSLRGITNF.

The chain carries TRBV27 and TRBJ2-5; 8 bases are shared with TRBD2. The CDR3 is made up of 16 amino acids. V dropped 5 bases and J dropped 1; count of bases not matched to a gene: 9. Germline V gives CDR1 MNHEY, CDR2 SMNVEV (reference sequence). The CDR3 spells CASSQVGTRSQETQYF. CDR3 DNA sequence: TGTGCCAGCAGTCAAGTCGGGACTAGAAGCCAAGAGACCCAGTACTTC.

In the case of this clonotype: A much larger clone differs from this one at a single base, so this may be a read error. This chain joins TRBV7-4 and TRBJ2-1, with a weak D call TRBD1 (5 bases). Looked up from germline, CDR1 is SGHVT and CDR2 is SQSDAQ. Trimming took off 7 bases at V and 1 base at J, with 20 bases between the two ends. The CDR3 has 17 amino acids. The CDR3 DNA is TGTGCCAGCACCTCGATAAGACATGGGGCTTCCTACAATGAGCAGTTCTTC. This codes for CASTSIRHGASYNEQFF.